The 29 T cell receptor beta chains reported below all come from one sample, sequenced in a study of blood T cell repertoires in COVID-19. Produced via immunoSEQ multiplex PCR; TCRdb's table is partial and in-frame only. The data hold 45,000 to 50,000 clones, with 65% to 80% observed a single time. The sample taken for sequencing was peripheral blood. Receptor source: a human donor with active or convalescent COVID-19. The donor label of this sample is uncertain.

The rearrangement links TRBV5-1 to TRBJ2-7; 9 bases align to TRBD1. Trimming took 4 bases from V and 2 from J; bases not matched to a gene: 7. The CDR3 totals 15 residues. CDR1 is SGHRS and CDR2 is YFSETQ in the germline V gene. CDR3 region: CASSIGGTGTYEQYF. CDR3 bases: TGCGCCAGCAGCATTGGGGGGACAGGGACCTACGAGCAGTACTTC.

The J gene is TRBJ1-1, the V gene TRBV7-2, with 10 bases lining up with TRBD1. The ends lost 3 bases at V and 4 bases at J; junction bases unmatched: 5. Germline V lookup: CDR1 SGHTA, CDR2 FQGNSA. This CDR3 spans 15 amino acids. For the CDR3, the DNA is TGTGCCAGCAGCTTTGGGGGACAGGGGAGCACTGAAGCTTTCTTT. Amino acids: CASSFGGQGSTEAFF.

The chain recombines TRBV6-1 with TRBJ2-2, with 7 bases that match TRBD2. This CDR3 is 15 amino acids long. The ends lost 1 base at V and 4 bases at J; junction bases unmatched: 3. Per germline, CDR1 MNHNS and CDR2 SASEGT. The CDR3 DNA follows: TGTGCCAGCAGTGAAGAAGCGGGGAGCACCGGGGAGCTGTTTTTT. Translation: CASSEEAGSTGELFF.

The chain joins TRBV18 to TRBJ1-6, with a weak D call TRBD1 (5 bases). The CDR3 runs to 16 residues. V dropped 5 bases and J dropped 7 bases, with 18 bases sitting between them. Germline V gives CDR1 KGHSH, CDR2 LQKENI. CDR3 region: CASSDRDLGGNSPLHF. CDR3 DNA sequence: TGTGCCAGCTCAGACCGGGACCTCGGGGGGAATTCACCCCTCCACTTT. The full variable domain, with the rest looked up from reference TRBV18 and TRBJ1-6, is NAGVMQNPRHLVRRRGQEARLRCSPMKGHSHVYWYRQLPEEGLKFMVYLQKENIIDESGMPKERFSAEFPKEGPSILRIQQVVRGDSAAYFCASSDRDLGGNSPLHFGNGTRLTVT.

The J gene is TRBJ2-1, the V gene TRBV5-1, with 8 bases matching TRBD2. V gave up 1 base and J gave up 9 bases; unmatched junction bases: 6. The germline CDR1 and CDR2 sequences are SGHRS and YFSETQ. There are 14 residues in the CDR3. As DNA, the CDR3 is TGCGCCAGCAGCTTGACCGGGACTAGAGTTGAGCAGTTCTTC. Encoded protein: CASSLTGTRVEQFF.

This sequence joins TRBV18 and TRBJ2-7, with TRBD1 identical over 9 bases. The CDR3 is made up of 13 amino acids. V dropped 4 bases and J dropped 4; count of bases not matched to a gene: 2. CDR1 KGHSH and CDR2 LQKENI come from the germline V gene. The CDR3 region has the DNA TGTGCCAGCTCACAAGGGACAGGGTACGAGCAGTACTTC. This gives the protein CASSQGTGYEQYF.

V is TRBV30 and J is TRBJ1-5; 7 positions match TRBD1. CDR3 length: 13 amino acids. Per the germline V gene, CDR1 is GTSNPN and CDR2 is SVGIG (reference sequence). V lost 1 base and J lost 9; bases outside the gene matches: 6. The CDR3 reads CAWSERQGTPQHF. The CDR3 coding sequence is TGTGCCTGGAGTGAGAGACAGGGCACGCCCCAGCATTTT.

This chain joins TRBV18 and TRBJ1-4, with D possibly matching TRBD1 (6 bases). With 6 bases removed from V and 0 bases from J, the gap between germline ends came to 17 bases. Germline V gives CDR1 KGHSH, CDR2 LQKENI. The CDR3 loop spans 17 amino acids. CDR3 DNA: TGTGCCAGCTCTCGGCAGACAGGCGAGGCAACTAATGAAAAACTGTTTTTT. Translating it yields CASSRQTGEATNEKLFF.

This sequence joins TRBV7-2 and TRBJ2-3; 7 nucleotides align to TRBD2. The ends lost 4 bases at V and 2 bases at J; junction bases unmatched: 3. Per the germline V gene, CDR1 is SGHTA and CDR2 is FQGNSA. The CDR3 runs 14 residues. CDR3 residues: CASSWGLYTDTQYF. In DNA form, the CDR3 reads TGTGCCAGCAGCTGGGGACTATACACAGATACGCAGTATTTT.

This rearrangement joins TRBV2 to TRBJ1-3; possibly TRBD1 for D (6 bases). Trimming removed 0 bases from V and 0 bases from J, with 12 bases in between. The CDR3 sequence is 17 residues long. CDR1 SNHLY and CDR2 FYNNEI come from the germline V gene. In DNA, the CDR3 is TGTGCCAGCAGTGAAGCAGGGGGACAATTCTCTGGAAACACCATATATTTT. Translated: CASSEAGGQFSGNTIYF.

This clone was counted a single time. The genes are TRBV11-2 and TRBJ1-2; weak D call: TRBD1 (6 bases). This CDR3 comprises 13 residues. Germline V lookup: CDR1 SGHAT, CDR2 FQNNGV. Trimming stripped 1 base from V and 8 bases from J, with 11 bases between. This CDR3 reads CASSLGRGSGYTF. The CDR3 coding sequence is TGTGCCAGCAGCTTAGGCAGGGGATCGGGCTACACCTTC.

The chain joins TRBV4-2 to TRBJ2-5; TRBD2 aligns across 12 bases. CDR1 and CDR2 (germline): LGHNA, YNFKEQ. The CDR3 is 16 amino acids. The V segment lost 0 bases and the J segment 7 bases; nucleotides outside the gene matches: 6. CDR3 loop: CASSQDPTSGSGTQYF. CDR3 in DNA: TGTGCCAGCAGCCAAGACCCGACTAGCGGGAGTGGGACCCAGTACTTC.

The J gene is TRBJ2-7, the V gene TRBV6-5, with a weak D call TRBD1 (6 bases). Per germline, CDR1 MNHEY and CDR2 SVGAGI. The CDR3 runs to 14 residues. V was shortened by 7 bases and J by 2 bases, with 15 bases between the two germline ends. CDR3 in amino acids: CASIVQQGPYEQYF. The CDR3 coding sequence is TGTGCCAGCATCGTCCAACAGGGACCCTACGAGCAGTACTTC.

The chain has TRBV10-3 and TRBJ2-5, with D possibly TRBD1 on 7 matching bases. V shed 6 bases and J shed 5 bases, with 13 bases lying between them. Germline values: CDR1 ENHRY, CDR2 SYGVKD. This CDR3 comprises 13 residues. CDR3 DNA sequence: TGTGCCATCAGGCAGGGGGGTAGGGAGACCCAGTACTTC. It encodes CAIRQGGRETQYF.

This chain uses TRBV27 with TRBJ2-7; 7 bases fit TRBD1. The CDR3 extends over 14 amino acids. In germline, CDR1 is MNHEY, CDR2 SMNVEV (reference sequence). With 5 bases clipped from V and 4 bases from J, the junction kept 8 bases outside the gene matches. The CDR3 bases are TGTGCCAGCAGTCCCGACAGGGTGGGGTACGAGCAGTACTTC. It translates to CASSPDRVGYEQYF.

On this clone itself: One end of the junction does not line up with germline, which may come from a read error. The rearrangement links TRBV12-5 to TRBJ1-4; TRBD1 aligns across 7 bases. Germline V gene lookup returns CDR1 LGHNT and CDR2 FRNRAP. The CDR3 has 12 residues. CDR3: CASGRDRADPSF. The CDR3 bases are TGTGCTAGTGGCCGTGACAGGGCCGACCCCTCGTTT.

The chain combines TRBV19 with TRBJ1-4; D is unclear. The germline gives CDR1 LNHDA, CDR2 SQIVND (reference sequence). The CDR3 runs 17 residues. V dropped 1 base and J dropped 8 bases, with 20 bases sitting between them. The CDR3 nucleotides read TGTGCCAGTAGTATAGTGGAGGCAGTTCCCGGTTGGGAAAAACTGTTTTTT. Translated: CASSIVEAVPGWEKLFF.

The rearrangement links TRBV7-9 to TRBJ1-2, with 7 bases lining up with TRBD1. The CDR3 is made up of 13 amino acids. V shed 3 bases and J 8 bases; nucleotides not matched to a gene: 6. Per germline, CDR1 SEHNR and CDR2 FQNEAQ (reference sequence). CDR3 bases: TGTGCCAGCAGCTTTGGGCCAGGGGGAGGCTACACCTTC. This translates into CASSFGPGGGYTF. The entire variable domain, with the rest obtained from reference TRBV7-9 and TRBJ1-2, is as follows: DTGVSQNPRHKITKRGQNVTFRCDPISEHNRLYWYRQTLGQGPEFLTYFQNEAQLEKSRLLSDRFSAERPKGSFSTLEIQRTEQGDSAMYLCASSFGPGGGYTFGSGTRLTVV.

The chain has TRBV7-8 and TRBJ2-3; 7 bases map to TRBD2. The germline CDR1 and CDR2 sequences are SGHVS and FQNEAQ. The length of the CDR3 is 16 residues. V trimming: 2 bases; J trimming: 5 bases; junction bases outside the gene matches: 10. As DNA, the CDR3 is TGTGCCAGCAGCTTAAGTCGGACTAGTAGTTTAGATACGCAGTATTTT. As protein: CASSLSRTSSLDTQYF.

The rearrangement uses TRBV30 and TRBJ2-3, with TRBD2 matching 14 bases. This CDR3 has 16 amino acids. The J segment lost 5 bases and the V segment lost 1 base, leaving 5 bases of the junction unmatched. Looked up from germline, CDR1 is GTSNPN and CDR2 is SVGIG (reference sequence). As DNA, the CDR3 is TGTGCCTGGAGTGGGGGACTAGCGGGAGCGGGAGATACGCAGTATTTT. Amino acids: CAWSGGLAGAGDTQYF.

This clone was recorded many times. The V and J genes are TRBV30 and TRBJ2-2; 8 bases match TRBD1. Germline CDR1 and CDR2: GTSNPN and SVGIG (reference sequence). V lost 2 bases and J lost 7; bases outside the gene matches: 9. The CDR3 totals 15 residues. The CDR3 loop reads CAWSNQGARGGELFF. The CDR3 DNA is TGTGCCTGGAGTAACCAGGGGGCTCGGGGCGGGGAGCTGTTTTTT.

A single count supports this clone. The rearrangement joins TRBV13 to TRBJ1-2; D gene unclear. The V gene lost 1 base and the J gene lost 6 bases, with 6 bases spanning the gap. The CDR3 totals 12 residues. Germline V lookup: CDR1 PRHDT, CDR2 FYEKMQ (reference sequence). The CDR3 spells CASSLVGDGYTF. CDR3 in DNA: TGTGCCAGCAGCTTAGTGGGCGATGGCTACACCTTC.

This chain joins TRBV14 and TRBJ1-1; TRBD1 is a possible D gene (5 bases). Trimming stripped 2 bases from V and 9 bases from J, with 16 bases between. The CDR3 consists of 14 residues. Germline CDR1 and CDR2: SGHDN and FVKESK. This CDR3 is CASSQRGEGQKAFF. The CDR3 bases are TGTGCCAGCAGCCAAAGAGGGGAGGGGCAAAAAGCTTTCTTT.

The J gene is TRBJ2-1, the V gene TRBV28; 7 bases agree with TRBD1. The germline gives CDR1 MDHEN, CDR2 SYDVKM. The J segment lost 10 bases and the V segment lost 6 bases, leaving 21 bases of the junction unmatched. The CDR3 length is 17 residues. CDR3 loop: CASRLTGTAARRFEQFF. CDR3 bases: TGTGCCAGCAGACTGACCGGGACAGCTGCCAGGCGTTTCGAGCAGTTCTTC.

The chain recombines TRBV2 with TRBJ1-1; 10 positions agree with TRBD1. The V gene's germline CDR1 is SNHLY and CDR2 FYNNEI. The CDR3 has 18 residues. V shed 0 bases, J shed 0 bases, and the junction held 7 bases outside the gene matches. The CDR3, as DNA: TGTGCCAGCAGTGAAGCGAGGGGCGGGACAGGGGTGAACACTGAAGCTTTCTTT. Translating gives CASSEARGGTGVNTEAFF.

This chain uses TRBV29-1 with TRBJ2-3; weak D call: TRBD1 (5 bases). Germline assignment: CDR1 SQVTM and CDR2 ANQGSEA. The CDR3 consists of 14 residues. Trimming stripped 4 bases from V and 1 base from J, with 12 bases between. CDR3 sequence (DNA): TGCAGCGTTGGGTCCTGGGGCGGCACAGATACGCAGTATTTT. Translating it yields CSVGSWGGTDTQYF.

J is TRBJ2-3 and V is TRBV24-1; tentatively, D is TRBD2 (7 bases). V gave up 10 bases and J gave up 1 base, with 11 bases separating them. Per the germline V gene, CDR1 is KGHDR and CDR2 is SFDVKD. There are 13 residues in the CDR3. CDR3 amino acids: CATGGAGTDTQYF. In DNA form, the CDR3 reads TGTGCCACGGGGGGGGCTGGCACAGATACGCAGTATTTT.

This clone was found a few times. The chain joins TRBV27 to TRBJ2-2, with 9 nucleotides matching TRBD2. This CDR3 spans 14 amino acids. The germline CDR1 and CDR2 sequences are MNHEY and SMNVEV (reference sequence). The junction had 3 bases not matched to a gene; V was cut back by 3 bases and J by 7 bases. The CDR3 DNA sequence: TGTGCCAGCAGTTTGGCGGGAGGGGTCGGGGAGCTGTTTTTT. Translated, it gives CASSLAGGVGELFF.

This clone has just one count. The chain employs TRBV11-2 and TRBJ1-3, with a tentative D call TRBD1 (6 bases). Trimming stripped 5 bases from V and 3 bases from J, with 23 bases between. The CDR3 has 18 amino acids. In germline, CDR1 is SGHAT, CDR2 FQNNGV. CDR3 amino acids: CASSRVPRGGLFGNTIYF. CDR3 in DNA: TGTGCCAGCAGCCGCGTCCCGCGCGGGGGGCTTTTTGGAAACACCATATATTTT. Variable domain in full (rest from reference TRBV11-2 and TRBJ1-3): EAGVAQSPRYKIIEKRQSVAFWCNPISGHATLYWYQQILGQGPKLLIQFQNNGVVDDSQLPKDRFSAERLKGVDSTLKIQPAKLEDSAVYLCASSRVPRGGLFGNTIYFGEGSWLTVV.